Listed below are T cell receptor beta chains from one sample, sequenced in a study of CD8+CD57+ T cells in acquired aplastic anemia. Each CDR3 protein gets one entry after TCRdb re-called the reads with MiXCR. The data contain a few hundred thousand distinct CDR3 sequences, 55% to 70% of them singletons. Sequencing was performed on sorted CD4+, CD8+, or CD8+CD57+ T cells (not recorded which) from PBMCs. These receptors were taken from a human donor in good health, serving as a control. CDR3s include the opening cysteine and the closing phenylalanine or tryptophan. Each record gives: D gene, J gene, clone size, V gene, CDR3 DNA, CDR3 protein. The D gene is left open where the match is weak. Clone sizes are given selectively: once, few, many, or a class where the clone is expanded.

TRBD1 | TRBJ2-7 | . | TRBV7-8 | TGTGCCAGCAGCCCAGTTGACAGGGGTCCACACCACCACTACTTC | CASSPVDRGPHHHYF
. | TRBJ2-5 | . | TRBV5-1 | TGCGCCAGCAGCTGGGGCGACAGATACGAGACCCAGTACTTC | CASSWGDRYETQYF
TRBD1 | TRBJ1-4 | many | TRBV20-1 | TGCAGTGCTAGAGACAGGGGGATCGAAAAACTGTTTTTT | CSARDRGIEKLFF
. | TRBJ2-1 | once | TRBV6-6 | TGTGCCAGCAGTTACAGAGGGGCGATGAATGAGCAGTTCTTC | CASSYRGAMNEQFF
. | TRBJ2-1 | many | TRBV20-1 | TGCAGTGCTAGAGGGACGAACTACAATGAGCAGTTCTTC | CSARGTNYNEQFF
TRBD2 | TRBJ2-3 | . | TRBV11-2 | TGTGCCAGCAGCTTAGATGGGTCACTAGCGGGGGTCACAGATACGCAGTATTTT | CASSLDGSLAGVTDTQYF
TRBD2 | TRBJ2-5 | many | TRBV7-2 | TGTGCCAGCAGCTTAGAGGGGACTAGCGGGGGGATGGAGACCCAGTACTTC | CASSLEGTSGGMETQYF
. | TRBJ1-3 | . | TRBV15 | TGTGCCACCAGCAGAGAGCAAACAGGGAAAGGTTATTTC | CATSREQTGKGYF
. | TRBJ2-6 | . | TRBV7-2 | TGTGCCAGCACGGTTGGGGGGGCCAACGTCCTGACTTTC | CASTVGGANVLTF
. | TRBJ1-1 | . | TRBV7-9 | TGTGCCAGCAGCTTTCGGGGCGGGCTCATGAGCAGTTCTGCTTTCTTT | CASSFRGGLMSSSAFF
TRBD1 | TRBJ2-7 | . | TRBV7-9 | TGTGCCAGCAGCCGCCCAGGGACAGTTAGCACAGAGACGTACTTC | CASSRPGTVSTETYF
. | TRBJ2-7 | once | TRBV20-1 | TGCAGTGCTAGAGTTGCGTCCTACGAGCAGTACTTC | CSARVASYEQYF
. | TRBJ1-2 | . | TRBV7-2 | . | CASTHPLWLHLRF
. | TRBJ1-5 | . | TRBV7-8 | TGTGCCAGCAGTGACCTGGGGGTCTTTGGCAATCAGCCCCAGCATTTT | CASSDLGVFGNQPQHF
. | TRBJ2-7 | . | TRBV2 | TGTGCCAGCAGCCCTTCTGTGCCGTACGAGCAGCACTTC | CASSPSVPYEQHF
. | TRBJ2-1 | . | TRBV12-3/TRBV12-4 | TGTGCCAGCAGGCCCAAGACAGAGTATAGCTCCTACAATGAGCAGTTCTTC | CASRPKTEYSSYNEQFF
TRBD1 | TRBJ1-3 | . | TRBV20-1 | TGCAGTGCTAGGGGACAGGACACCGTATATTTT | CSARGQDTVYF
TRBD1 | TRBJ1-3 | many | TRBV19 | TGTGCCAGTGATGACAGGGGGCGCGGAAACACCATATATTTT | CASDDRGRGNTIYF
. | TRBJ2-5 | few | TRBV19 | TGTGCCAGTGGGCCAAGGAAAGGAGAGACCCAGTACTTC | CASGPRKGETQYF
. | TRBJ2-3 | . | TRBV15 | TGTGCCACCAGCAGAGATACCCTGATGGTGGCAGCCACAGATACGCAGTATTTT | CATSRDTLMVAATDTQYF
. | TRBJ2-7 | . | TRBV9 | TGTGCCAGCACTGGAGCTCGCTGGCCCCACCTTCGGTACTTC | CASTGARWPHLRYF
. | TRBJ2-3 | . | TRBV2 | TGTGCCAGCCGGGCCACAGATACGCAGTATTTT | CASRATDTQYF
. | TRBJ2-1 | . | TRBV11-1 | TGTGTCTGCAGCTTGGGAGGCTGGACTAGGGGGAATGAGCAGTTCTTC | CVCSLGGWTRGNEQFF
. | TRBJ1-2 | . | TRBV24-1 | TGTGCCACCAGTGACCAACAGAGGGGCTACACCTTC | CATSDQQRGYTF
TRBD1 | TRBJ1-2 | . | TRBV19 | TGTGCCAGTAGTATAGACCACAAGGACAAAGGGGGCGATGTCTACACCTTC | CASSIDHKDKGGDVYTF
. | TRBJ1-1 | . | TRBV7-8 | TGTGCCAGCAGCTTAGCGCCGCGAGACACCTCTGGGGCCTTT | CASSLAPRDTSGAF
. | TRBJ1-2 | . | TRBV9 | TGTGCCAGCAGCAGCCACGGGGACTATGGCTACACCTTC | CASSSHGDYGYTF